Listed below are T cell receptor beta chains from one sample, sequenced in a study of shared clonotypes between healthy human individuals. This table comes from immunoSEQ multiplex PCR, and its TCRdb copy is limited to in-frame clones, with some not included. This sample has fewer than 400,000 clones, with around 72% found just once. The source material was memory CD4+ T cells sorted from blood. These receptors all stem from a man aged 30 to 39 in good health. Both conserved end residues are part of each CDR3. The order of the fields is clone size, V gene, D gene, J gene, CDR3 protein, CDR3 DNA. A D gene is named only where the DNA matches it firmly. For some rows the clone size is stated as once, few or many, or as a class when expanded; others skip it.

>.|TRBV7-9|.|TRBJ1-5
CASSRGNNQPQHF
TGTGCCAGCAGCAGGGGGAACAATCAGCCCCAGCATTTT
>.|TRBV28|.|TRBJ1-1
CASSGLRTTEAFF
TGTGCCAGCAGCGGACTGCGGACCACTGAAGCTTTCTTT
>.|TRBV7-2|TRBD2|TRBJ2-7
CASSLAGGTGEQYF
TGTGCCAGCAGCCTGGCGGGAGGAACGGGCGAGCAGTACTTC
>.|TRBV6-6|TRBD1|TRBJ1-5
CANAQGVNQPQHF
TGTGCCAATGCACAGGGGGTAAATCAGCCCCAGCATTTT
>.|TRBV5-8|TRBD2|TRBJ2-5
CASSLAPGTSGRTETQYF
TGTGCCAGCAGCTTGGCCCCGGGGACTAGCGGGAGGACAGAGACCCAGTACTTC
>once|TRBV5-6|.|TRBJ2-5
CASSFFWGFETQYF
TGTGCCAGCAGCTTTTTCTGGGGATTCGAGACCCAGTACTTC
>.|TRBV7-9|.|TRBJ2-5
CASSLIRETQYF
TGTGCCAGCAGCTTAATAAGGGAGACCCAGTACTTC
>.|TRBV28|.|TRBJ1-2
CASSLFGRIYGYTF
TGTGCCAGCAGTTTATTCGGGCGCATCTATGGCTACACCTTC
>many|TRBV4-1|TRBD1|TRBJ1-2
CASSRPGTGGGYTF
TGCGCCAGCAGCCGCCCCGGGACAGGCGGCGGCTACACCTTC
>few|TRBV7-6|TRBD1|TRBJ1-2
CASSLVVGGGFGYTF
TGTGCCAGCAGCTTAGTAGTAGGGGGCGGATTTGGCTACACCTTC
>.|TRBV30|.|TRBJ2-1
CAWSSLVGLDEQFF
TGTGCCTGGAGCTCGCTAGTAGGGCTGGATGAGCAGTTCTTC
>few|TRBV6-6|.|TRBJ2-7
CASSESGFHEQYF
TGTGCCAGCAGCGAATCAGGGTTCCACGAGCAGTACTTC
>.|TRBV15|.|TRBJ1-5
CATSRDFTGGQPQHF
TGTGCCACCAGCAGAGATTTTACAGGAGGTCAGCCCCAGCATTTT
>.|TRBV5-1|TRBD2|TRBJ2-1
CASSFWTSGSYNEQFF
TGCGCCAGCAGCTTCTGGACTAGCGGTTCCTACAATGAGCAGTTCTTC
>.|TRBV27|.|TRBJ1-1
CASRGDTEAFF
TGTGCCAGCAGAGGAGACACTGAAGCTTTCTTT
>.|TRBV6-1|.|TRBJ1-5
CASSSDGSSNQPQHF
TGTGCCAGCAGTTCAGACGGGAGCAGTAATCAGCCCCAGCATTTT
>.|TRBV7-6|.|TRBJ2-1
CASSQHGGSYNEQFF
TGTGCCAGCAGCCAGCATGGGGGCTCCTACAATGAGCAGTTCTTC
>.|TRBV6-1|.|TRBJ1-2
CASRLLGTDGYTF
TGTGCCAGCAGACTACTCGGGACGGATGGCTACACCTTC
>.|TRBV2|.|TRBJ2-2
CASSVYTGELFF
TGTGCCAGCAGTGTTTACACCGGGGAGCTGTTTTTT
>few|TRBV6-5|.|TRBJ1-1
CASSYRTGEAFF
TGTGCCAGCAGTTATAGAACGGGTGAAGCTTTCTTT
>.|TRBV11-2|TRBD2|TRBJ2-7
CASSVWGGVGEQYF
TGTGCCAGCAGCGTCTGGGGAGGGGTCGGCGAGCAGTACTTC
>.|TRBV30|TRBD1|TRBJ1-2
CAWSLRTGAGYTF
TGTGCCTGGAGTTTACGGACAGGGGCTGGCTACACCTTC
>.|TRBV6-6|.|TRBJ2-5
CASTTGGWRETQYF
TGTGCCAGCACCACTGGGGGCTGGAGGGAGACCCAGTACTTC
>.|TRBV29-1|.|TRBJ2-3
CSVSGRGGTDTQYF
TGCAGCGTCTCTGGGCGCGGGGGCACAGATACGCAGTATTTT
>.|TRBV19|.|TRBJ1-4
CASTEATGGKLFF
TGTGCCAGTACCGAGGCGACAGGAGGGAAACTGTTTTTT
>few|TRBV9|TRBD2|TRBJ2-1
CASSPEGLAGGIEQFF
TGTGCCAGCAGCCCCGAGGGACTAGCGGGAGGTATTGAGCAGTTCTTC
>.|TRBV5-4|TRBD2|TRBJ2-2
CASSLGLAGGRPGELFF
TGTGCCAGCAGCTTGGGACTAGCGGGAGGAAGGCCCGGGGAGCTGTTTTTT
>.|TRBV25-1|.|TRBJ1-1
CASRDGGNTEAFF
TGTGCCAGCAGGGACGGGGGGAACACTGAAGCTTTCTTT
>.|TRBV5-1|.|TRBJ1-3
CASRAGNTIYF
TGCGCCAGCAGAGCTGGAAACACCATATATTTT
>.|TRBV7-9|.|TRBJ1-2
CASSLVWHQEGYTF
TGTGCCAGCAGCTTAGTATGGCACCAGGAGGGCTACACCTTC
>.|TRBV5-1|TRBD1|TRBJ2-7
CASKPGQGNYEQYF
TGCGCCAGTAAACCCGGACAGGGGAACTACGAGCAGTACTTC
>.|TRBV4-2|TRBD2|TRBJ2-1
CASSQEPRLAGEQFF
TGTGCCAGCAGCCAAGAGCCGAGACTAGCGGGAGAGCAGTTCTTC
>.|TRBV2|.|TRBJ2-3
CASTLLAADTDTQYF
TGTGCCAGCACCCTCCTGGCGGCTGACACAGATACGCAGTATTTT
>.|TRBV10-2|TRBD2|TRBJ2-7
CASTTAGGNEQYF
TGCGCCAGCACTACGGCGGGGGGCAACGAGCAGTACTTC
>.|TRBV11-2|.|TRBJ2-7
CASSGDAYEQYF
TGTGCCAGCTCGGGGGACGCCTACGAGCAGTACTTC
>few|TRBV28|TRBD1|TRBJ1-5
CASRTGIGNQPQHF
TGTGCCAGCAGGACAGGGATAGGAAATCAGCCCCAGCATTTT
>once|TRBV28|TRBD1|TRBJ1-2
CASSLVSGQGAPNYGYTF
TGTGCCAGCAGTTTAGTTTCGGGACAGGGGGCTCCCAACTATGGCTACACCTTC
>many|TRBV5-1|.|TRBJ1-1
CASSPGGARNTEAFF
TGCGCCAGCAGTCCGGGGGGAGCGCGGAACACTGAAGCTTTCTTT
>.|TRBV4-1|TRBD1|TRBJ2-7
CASSQIPHTGADEQYF
TGCGCCAGCAGCCAAATCCCCCACACAGGGGCAGACGAGCAGTACTTC
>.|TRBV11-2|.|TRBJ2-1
CASSYSGVNEQFF
TGTGCCAGCAGCTACTCTGGGGTCAATGAGCAGTTCTTC
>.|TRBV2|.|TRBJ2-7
CASSGEVSEQYF
TGTGCCAGCAGTGGGGAGGTTTCGGAGCAGTACTTC
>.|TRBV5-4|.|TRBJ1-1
CASSFTRSEAFF
TGTGCCAGCAGCTTCACCCGGTCTGAAGCTTTCTTT
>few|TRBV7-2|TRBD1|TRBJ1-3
CASSRGTGDTIYF
TGTGCCAGCAGCAGAGGGACAGGGGACACCATATATTTT
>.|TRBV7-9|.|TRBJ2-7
CASSPALEQYF
TGTGCCAGCAGCCCCGCCCTAGAGCAGTACTTC
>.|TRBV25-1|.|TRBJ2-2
CASSEGSEAGELFF
TGTGCCAGCAGTGAAGGGAGTGAGGCCGGGGAGCTGTTTTTT
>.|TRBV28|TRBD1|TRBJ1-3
CASSSPGQGANTIYF
TGTGCCAGCAGTTCCCCGGGACAGGGAGCAAACACCATATATTTT
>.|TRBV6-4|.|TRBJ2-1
CARFPGQDSQFF
TGTGCCAGGTTTCCGGGACAAGATTCTCAGTTCTTC
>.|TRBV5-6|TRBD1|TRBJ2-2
CASSHWDRAGELFF
TGTGCCAGCAGCCACTGGGACAGGGCCGGGGAGCTGTTTTTT
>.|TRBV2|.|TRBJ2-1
CASTGEEVLTEQFF
TGTGCCAGCACCGGGGAGGAGGTACTGACTGAGCAGTTCTTC
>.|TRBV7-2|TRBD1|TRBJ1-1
CASSLTGTAFF
TGTGCCAGCAGCTTGACAGGGACGGCTTTCTTT
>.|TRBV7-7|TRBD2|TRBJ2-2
CASSPKLARANTGELFF
TGTGCTAGCAGCCCGAAACTAGCGCGAGCGAACACCGGGGAGCTGTTTTTT
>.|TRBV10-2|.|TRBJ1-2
CASSEGRDYGYTF
TGCGCCAGCAGTGAGGGGCGCGACTATGGCTACACCTTC
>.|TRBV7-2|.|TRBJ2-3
CASSLGVHSDTQYF
TGTGCCAGCAGCTTAGGGGTACACTCGGATACGCAGTATTTT
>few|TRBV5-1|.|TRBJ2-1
CASSLLPGVSYNEQFF
TGCGCCAGCAGCTTGCTCCCTGGCGTCTCCTACAATGAGCAGTTCTTC
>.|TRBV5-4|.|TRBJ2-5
CASSQGRETQYF
TGTGCCAGCAGCCAGGGTCGGGAGACCCAGTACTTC
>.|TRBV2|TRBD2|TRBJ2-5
CASSELTSEETQYF
TGTGCCAGCAGTGAGTTAACTAGCGAAGAGACCCAGTACTTC
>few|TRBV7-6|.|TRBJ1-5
CASSFSPGGTLGQPQHF
TGTGCCAGCAGCTTTTCTCCCGGCGGGACTTTGGGGCAGCCCCAGCATTTT